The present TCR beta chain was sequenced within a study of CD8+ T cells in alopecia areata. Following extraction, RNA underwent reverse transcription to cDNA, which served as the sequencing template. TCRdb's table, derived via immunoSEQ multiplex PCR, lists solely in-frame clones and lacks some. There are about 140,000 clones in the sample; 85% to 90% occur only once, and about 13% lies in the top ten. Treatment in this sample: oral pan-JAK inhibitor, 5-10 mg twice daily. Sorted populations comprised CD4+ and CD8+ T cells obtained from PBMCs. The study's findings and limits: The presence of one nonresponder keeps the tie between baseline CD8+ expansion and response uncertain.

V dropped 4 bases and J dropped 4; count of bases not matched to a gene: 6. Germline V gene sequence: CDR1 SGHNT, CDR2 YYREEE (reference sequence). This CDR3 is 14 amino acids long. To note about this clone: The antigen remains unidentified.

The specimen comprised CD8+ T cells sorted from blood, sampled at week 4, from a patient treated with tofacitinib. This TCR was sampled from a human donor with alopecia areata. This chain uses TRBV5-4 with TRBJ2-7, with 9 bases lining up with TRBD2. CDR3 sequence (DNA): TGTGCCAGCAGCCTAGCGGGACGCCGATACGAGCAGTACTTC. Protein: CASSLAGRRYEQYF.